These 20 T cell receptor beta chains were all obtained from the same sample, sequenced in a study of OX40 agonist ivuxolimab in advanced cancers. Repertoires were generated with immunoSEQ multiplex PCR, while TCRdb's copy carries only in-frame clones and drops some. The table records approximately 50,000 clones, roughly nine tenths of them present only once. The sequenced sample was CD4+ or CD8+ T cells sorted from blood, obtained in a trial of the OX40 agonist ivuxolimab. These receptors were obtained from an adult with an advanced solid tumor such as melanoma, head and neck, liver or kidney cancer.

V usage is TRBV28 and J usage is TRBJ2-2; possibly TRBD1 for D (6 bases). There are 15 residues in the CDR3. V gave up 8 bases and J gave up 5 bases, with 18 bases separating them. Germline lookup yields CDR1 MDHEN and CDR2 SYDVKM. CDR3 residues: CASLRDTRGTGELFF. The CDR3 nucleotides are TGTGCCAGCCTCCGGGACACCCGAGGGACCGGGGAGCTGTTTTTT.

This clone appeared once. V gene TRBV19 combines with J gene TRBJ2-5; the match to TRBD2 covers 13 bases. This CDR3 contains 16 residues. J lost 4 bases, V lost 10 bases, and 12 bases had no gene match. The germline CDR1 and CDR2 sequences are LNHDA and SQIVND (reference sequence). CDR3 region: CATTPLAGGPPETQYF. The CDR3 coding sequence is TGTGCCACCACCCCACTAGCGGGAGGGCCGCCAGAGACCCAGTACTTC.

This chain joins TRBV7-9 and TRBJ2-5; D gene ambiguous. The germline V and J ends were trimmed by 1 base and 7 bases, with 10 bases remaining between them. Germline values: CDR1 SEHNR, CDR2 FQNEAQ (reference sequence). This CDR3 contains 13 residues. Here the CDR3 reads CASSLDRAGTQYF. CDR3 nucleotide sequence: TGTGCCAGCAGCTTAGACCGGGCAGGGACCCAGTACTTC.

Comment on this clone: Other nucleotide sequences from this sample produce the same CDR3. The rearrangement uses TRBV19 and TRBJ1-4; D remains unclear. The CDR3 extends over 11 amino acids. The germline V gene encodes CDR1 LNHDA and CDR2 SQIVND (reference sequence). The CDR3 spells CGSATNEKLFF. The CDR3, as DNA: TGTGGGAGCGCAACTAATGAAAAACTGTTTTTT.

V gene TRBV6-1 combines with J gene TRBJ2-7, with 8 bases identical to TRBD1. Germline assignment: CDR1 MNHNS and CDR2 SASEGT. The CDR3 length is 15 residues. The V gene end was trimmed by 6 bases and the J gene end by 3 bases; junction bases not matched to a gene: 10. The CDR3 bases are TGTGCCAGCAGGCCCTTAGGACAGGGATACTACGAGCAGTACTTC. This translates into CASRPLGQGYYEQYF.

In regard to this clone: Because the CDR3 is missing its conserved closing phenylalanine or tryptophan, this is likely a read error. It is unclear where the CDR3 begins or ends on the DNA, so no DNA is shown, and the CDR3 is as TCRdb lists it. V is TRBV20-1 and J is TRBJ2-3; TRBD2, the table's D call, lacks a check against the DNA. The CDR3 numbers 11 amino acids, ends counted. Germline loops: CDR1 DFQATT, CDR2 SNEGSKA (reference sequence). The CDR3 protein is CSAATGTSPIS.

This chain joins TRBV5-1 and TRBJ2-7; D assignment may be TRBD1 or TRBD2 (5 bases each). The CDR3 length is 14 residues. Germline V gives CDR1 SGHRS, CDR2 YFSETQ. V was pared by 3 bases and J by 3 bases, with 13 bases between. CDR3 DNA: TGCGCCAGCAGCTCCCGGGACGGAGGCTACGAGCAGTACTTC. Translation: CASSSRDGGYEQYF. The entire variable domain, with the rest obtained from reference TRBV5-1 and TRBJ2-7, is as follows: KAGVTQTPRYLIKTRGQQVTLSCSPISGHRSVSWYQQTPGQGLQFLFEYFSETQRNKGNFPGRFSGRQFSNSRSEMNVSTLELGDSALYLCASSSRDGGYEQYFGPGTRLTVT.

A few counts support this clone. The chain is built from TRBV29-1 and TRBJ1-1; D is undetermined. There are 12 residues in the CDR3. CDR1 and CDR2 (germline): SQVTM, ANQGSEA. V dropped 6 bases and J dropped 7 bases, with 15 bases sitting between them. CDR3 residues: CSVQKNRGEAFF. The CDR3 region has the DNA TGCAGCGTCCAAAAAAATCGGGGTGAAGCTTTCTTT.

The V and J genes are TRBV5-5 and TRBJ2-7; a possible D gene is TRBD1 (5 bases). V was clipped by 0 bases and J by 3 bases, with 13 bases between them. Per germline, CDR1 SGHKS and CDR2 YYEKEE (reference sequence). This CDR3 is built from 15 residues. CDR3: CASSLAWGEYYEQYF. The DNA of the CDR3 is TGTGCCAGCAGCTTGGCCTGGGGCGAGTACTACGAGCAGTACTTC.

V gene TRBV5-4 combines with J gene TRBJ2-1; TRBD2 matches 16 bases. V lost 3 bases and J lost 1; bases outside the gene matches: 10. Germline lookup yields CDR1 SGHNT and CDR2 YYREEE (reference sequence). This CDR3 spans 20 amino acids. CDR3 loop: CASSSQQGTSGRDSYNEQFF. The DNA for the CDR3 is TGTGCCAGCAGCTCTCAACAGGGGACTAGCGGGAGGGATTCCTACAATGAGCAGTTCTTC.

The chain recombines TRBV7-2 with TRBJ1-5; 8 nucleotides align to TRBD1. CDR3 size: 15 residues. Germline CDR1 reads SGHTA; CDR2 reads FQGNSA. After removal of 4 bases from V and 6 bases from J, the junction contained 8 bases not matched to a gene. The CDR3 is CASSSQTGGSQPQHF. DNA of the CDR3: TGTGCCAGCAGCTCCCAAACAGGGGGGAGTCAGCCCCAGCATTTT.

The chain couples TRBV29-1 to TRBJ2-5; 9 bases line up with TRBD1. The end of the DNA is better explained by TRBJ2-7, so the J call may be wrong. Germline loops: CDR1 SQVTM, CDR2 ANQGSEA. This CDR3 contains 12 residues. The chain's CDR3 is CSVAQGAGEQYF. The CDR3 bases are TGCAGCGTTGCACAGGGGGCAGGCGAGCAGTACTTC.

In this sample, this clone turned up a few times. The CDR3 region has the DNA TGTGCCAGCAGTGAAGCTGGGATAGATACGCAGTATTTT. This encodes CASSEAGIDTQYF. The chain links TRBV2 to TRBJ2-3; D not resolved. The germline V gene encodes CDR1 SNHLY and CDR2 FYNNEI. Between the trimmed V and J ends, which lost 0 bases and 5 bases, there was a span of 6 bases. The CDR3 totals 13 residues.

V gene TRBV28 combines with J gene TRBJ1-5; 8 positions match TRBD1. The V segment lost 5 bases and the J segment 6 bases; nucleotides outside the gene matches: 12. Germline loops: CDR1 MDHEN, CDR2 SYDVKM. The CDR3 extends over 16 amino acids. This CDR3 is CASSAPGQAGGQPQHF. DNA for the CDR3: TGTGCCAGCAGTGCACCGGGACAGGCGGGGGGTCAGCCCCAGCATTTT.

This clone was observed a single time. DNA of the CDR3: TGCGCCAGCAGCCGGGCGGGAGAGACCCAGTACTTC. This encodes CASSRAGETQYF. The J gene is TRBJ2-5, the V gene TRBV5-1, with D perhaps TRBD2 (5 bases). CDR3 length: 12 amino acids. Per germline, CDR1 SGHRS and CDR2 YFSETQ. Trimming cost V 4 bases and J 4 bases, with 8 bases left between them.

The rearrangement joins TRBV6-1 to TRBJ2-7, with 8 bases aligning to TRBD2. The CDR3 is made up of 17 amino acids. CDR1 and CDR2 from the germline V gene are MNHNS and SASEGT. The trim removed 6 bases at V and 4 bases at J, leaving 17 bases unmatched. CDR3 DNA sequence: TGTGCCAGCAGGGAAACAGGGATAGGGACTAGACGATACGAGCAGTACTTC. It encodes CASRETGIGTRRYEQYF.

The V call is TRBV10-2, the J call TRBJ2-3; D is possibly TRBD1 (6 bases). There are 13 residues in the CDR3. From germline, CDR1 is WSHSY and CDR2 SAAADI. The ends were cut back, 6 bases at V and 3 bases at J, with 10 bases in the middle. DNA of the CDR3: TGCGCCAGCAGCTTACAGGGTACAGATACGCAGTATTTT. Amino acids: CASSLQGTDTQYF.

The V call is TRBV5-1, the J call TRBJ2-7; 7 nucleotides agree with TRBD1. The CDR3 has 15 residues. Germline V gives CDR1 SGHRS, CDR2 YFSETQ. Trimming cost V 0 bases and J 1 base; bases outside gene matches: 4. CDR3 protein: CASSLAPGQSYEQYF. The CDR3 bases are TGCGCCAGCAGCTTGGCTCCGGGACAGTCCTACGAGCAGTACTTC.

The rearrangement uses TRBV6-1 and TRBJ2-2; D uncertain. The CDR3 sequence is 14 residues long. V shed 2 bases and J shed 5 bases, with 9 bases lying between them. CDR1 and CDR2 (germline): MNHNS, SASEGT. The CDR3 loop reads CASSELPETGELFF. The CDR3 nucleotides are TGTGCCAGCAGTGAATTACCGGAGACCGGGGAGCTGTTTTTT.

This clone was detected only once. J is TRBJ1-2 and V is TRBV19; D uncertain. Germline V CDR1 and CDR2: LNHDA, SQIVND (reference sequence). CDR3 size: 17 residues. The V and J ends lost 5 bases and 2 bases respectively, with 21 bases between them. In nucleotides, the CDR3 is TGTGCCAGTAGTCCCCTTAATTTGAGGCAGACGAACTATGGCTACACCTTC. It encodes CASSPLNLRQTNYGYTF. Variable domain in full (rest from reference TRBV19 and TRBJ1-2): DGGITQSPKYLFRKEGQNVTLSCEQNLNHDAMYWYRQDPGQGLRLIYYSQIVNDFQKGDIAEGYSVSREKKESFPLTVTSAQKNPTAFYLCASSPLNLRQTNYGYTFGSGTRLTVV.